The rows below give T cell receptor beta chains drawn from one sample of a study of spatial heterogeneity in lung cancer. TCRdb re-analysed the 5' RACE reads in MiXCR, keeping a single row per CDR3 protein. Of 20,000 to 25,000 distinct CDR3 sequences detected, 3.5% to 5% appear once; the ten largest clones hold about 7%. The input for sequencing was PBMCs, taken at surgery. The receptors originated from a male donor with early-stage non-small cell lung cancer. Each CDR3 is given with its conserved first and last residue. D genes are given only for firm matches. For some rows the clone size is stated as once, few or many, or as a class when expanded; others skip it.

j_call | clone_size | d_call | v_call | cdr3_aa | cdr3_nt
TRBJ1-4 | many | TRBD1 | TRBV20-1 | CSASTPNRGRDEKLFF | TGCAGTGCTAGCACCCCAAACAGGGGGCGAGATGAAAAACTGTTTTTT
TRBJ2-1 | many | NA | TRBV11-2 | CASSLLALAGGNEQFF | TGTGCCAGCAGCCTCCTCGCGCTTGCCGGGGGTAATGAGCAGTTCTTC
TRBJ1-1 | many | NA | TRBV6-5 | CASSYGGGTEAFF | TGTGCCAGCAGTTACGGGGGGGGCACTGAAGCTTTCTTT
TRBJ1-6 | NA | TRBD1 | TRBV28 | CASSYQKQGNSPLHF | TGTGCCAGCAGTTACCAGAAACAGGGGAATTCACCCCTCCACTTT
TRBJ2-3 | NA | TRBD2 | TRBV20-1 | CSSRLAGGTDTQYF | TGCAGCTCAAGACTAGCGGGAGGCACAGATACGCAGTATTTT
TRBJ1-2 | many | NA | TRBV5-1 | CASSSDRAHGYTF | TGCGCCAGCAGCTCGGACCGGGCACATGGCTACACCTTC
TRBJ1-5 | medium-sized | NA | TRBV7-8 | CASSLGNQPQHF | TGTGCCAGCAGCTTGGGTAATCAGCCCCAGCATTTT
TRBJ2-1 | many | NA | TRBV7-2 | CASSAYFNNEQFF | TGTGCCAGCAGCGCCTATTTCAACAATGAGCAGTTCTTC
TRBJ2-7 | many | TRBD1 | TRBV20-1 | CSAVDRGPYEQYF | TGCAGTGCCGTGGACAGGGGACCCTACGAGCAGTACTTC
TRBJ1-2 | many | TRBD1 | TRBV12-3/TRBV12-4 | CASSSSGQNHYGYTF | TGTGCCAGCAGTTCCTCGGGACAGAACCACTATGGCTACACCTTC
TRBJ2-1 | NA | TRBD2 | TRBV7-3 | CASSPSTSGSSYNEQFF | TGTGCCAGCAGCCCATCAACTAGCGGGAGCTCCTACAATGAGCAGTTCTTC
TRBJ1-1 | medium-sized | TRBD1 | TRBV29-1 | CSVDLSQGATEAFF | TGCAGCGTTGACCTGAGCCAGGGGGCGACTGAAGCTTTCTTT
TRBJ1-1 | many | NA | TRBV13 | CASSLQKANTEAFF | TGTGCCAGCAGCTTACAAAAGGCCAACACTGAAGCTTTCTTT
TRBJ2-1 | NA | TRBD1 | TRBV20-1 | CSARVQGAYNEQFF | TGCAGTGCTAGAGTACAGGGGGCTTACAATGAGCAGTTCTTC
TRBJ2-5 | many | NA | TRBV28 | CASSNRQDQETQYF | TGTGCCAGCAGCAACAGGCAAGATCAAGAGACCCAGTACTTC
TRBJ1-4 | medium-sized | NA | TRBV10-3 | CAIRTALNEKLFF | TGTGCCATCAGAACAGCGCTTAATGAAAAACTGTTTTTT
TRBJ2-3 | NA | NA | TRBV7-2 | CASSLGTHTDTQYF | TGTGCCAGCAGCTTAGGGACTCACACAGATACGCAGTATTTT
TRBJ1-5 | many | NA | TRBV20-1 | CSARSGAGVPQHF | TGCAGTGCTAGGTCGGGAGCCGGGGTGCCCCAGCATTTT
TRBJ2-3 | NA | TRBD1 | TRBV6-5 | CASSSSGQFLASTDTQYF | TGTGCCAGCAGTTCCTCGGGACAGTTCTTAGCTAGCACAGATACGCAGTATTTT
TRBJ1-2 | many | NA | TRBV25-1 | CASSVNYGYTF | TGTGCCAGCAGCGTTAACTATGGCTACACCTTC
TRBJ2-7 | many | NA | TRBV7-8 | CASSLQGKSYEQYF | TGTGCCAGCAGCTTACAGGGGAAAAGCTACGAGCAGTACTTC
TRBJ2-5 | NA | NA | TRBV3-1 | CASNQDPPASETQYF | TGTGCCAGCAACCAAGATCCCCCTGCTAGCGAGACCCAGTACTTC
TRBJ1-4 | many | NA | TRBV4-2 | CASSQEGTSVNEKLFF | TGTGCCAGCAGCCAAGAAGGGACTAGCGTTAATGAAAAACTGTTTTTT
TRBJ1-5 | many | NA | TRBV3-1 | CASSRRYSNQPQHF | TGTGCCAGCAGCCGACGGTATAGCAATCAGCCCCAGCATTTT
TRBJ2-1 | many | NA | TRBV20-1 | CSARDMRNEQFF | TGCAGTGCTAGAGATATGCGCAATGAGCAGTTCTTC
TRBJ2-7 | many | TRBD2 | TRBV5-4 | CASSSPGLAPGEQYF | TGTGCCAGCAGCTCGCCGGGACTAGCTCCGGGGGAGCAGTACTTC
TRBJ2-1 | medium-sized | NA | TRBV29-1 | CSVALTAMAYNEQFF | TGCAGCGTTGCCTTGACGGCGATGGCCTACAATGAGCAGTTCTTC
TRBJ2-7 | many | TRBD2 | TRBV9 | CASSHGLAGSYEQYF | TGTGCCAGCAGTCATGGGCTAGCGGGAAGCTACGAGCAGTACTTC
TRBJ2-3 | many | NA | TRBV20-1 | CSANTPGQESTDTQYF | TGCAGTGCTAACACCCCCGGCCAAGAGTCCACAGATACGCAGTATTTT
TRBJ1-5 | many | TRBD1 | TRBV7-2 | CASSSGTGDNQPQHF | TGTGCCAGCAGCTCAGGGACAGGGGACAATCAGCCCCAGCATTTT
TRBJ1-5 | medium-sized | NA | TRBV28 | CASSYDQPQHF | TGTGCCAGCAGTTACGACCAGCCCCAGCATTTT
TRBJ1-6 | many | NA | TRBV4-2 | CASSQELRGALGALHF | TGTGCCAGCAGCCAAGAGTTGAGGGGGGCCTTAGGGGCCCTCCACTTT
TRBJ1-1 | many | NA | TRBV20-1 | CSAPDTNTEAFF | TGCAGTGCCCCGGACACAAACACTGAAGCTTTCTTT
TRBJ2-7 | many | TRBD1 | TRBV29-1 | CSGAMGQGAGEQYF | TGCAGCGGCGCGATGGGACAGGGGGCGGGCGAGCAGTACTTC
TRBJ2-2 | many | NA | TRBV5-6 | CASTEGQQMNTGELFF | TGTGCCAGCACCGAAGGACAGCAAATGAACACCGGGGAGCTGTTTTTT
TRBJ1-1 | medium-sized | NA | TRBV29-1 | CSVGIQGTFTEAFF | TGCAGCGTTGGAATACAGGGTACGTTCACTGAAGCTTTCTTT
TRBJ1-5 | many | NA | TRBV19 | CASSIREGQPQHF | TGTGCCAGTAGTATCCGGGAGGGTCAGCCCCAGCATTTT
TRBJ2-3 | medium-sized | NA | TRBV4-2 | CASSQGAVSTDTQYF | TGTGCCAGCAGCCAAGGCGCAGTAAGCACAGATACGCAGTATTTT
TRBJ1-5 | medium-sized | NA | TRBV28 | CASRNLRNQPQHF | TGTGCCAGCAGGAATCTACGAAATCAGCCCCAGCATTTT
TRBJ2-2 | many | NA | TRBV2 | CASSESTITNTGELFF | TGTGCCAGCAGTGAGTCTACCATTACGAACACCGGGGAGCTGTTTTTT
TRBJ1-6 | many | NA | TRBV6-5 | CASSYRPGENSPLHF | TGTGCCAGCAGTTACCGGCCAGGGGAGAATTCACCCCTCCACTTT
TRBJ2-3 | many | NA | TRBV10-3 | CAISDTADGFADTQYF | TGTGCCATCAGTGATACAGCTGATGGGTTCGCAGATACGCAGTATTTT
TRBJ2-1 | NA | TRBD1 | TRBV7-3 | CASSSGTGAYNEQFF | TGTGCCAGCAGCTCGGGGACAGGGGCTTACAATGAGCAGTTCTTC
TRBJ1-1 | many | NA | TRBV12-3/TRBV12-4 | CASSFTRMNTEAFF | TGTGCCAGCAGTTTCACCAGGATGAACACTGAAGCTTTCTTT
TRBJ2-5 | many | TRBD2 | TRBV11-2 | CASTPLLVGGQETQYF | TGTGCCAGCACCCCCCTATTGGTGGGGGGGCAAGAGACCCAGTACTTC
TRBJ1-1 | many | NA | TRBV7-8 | CASSFSEMNTEAFF | TGTGCCAGCAGCTTCTCAGAAATGAACACTGAAGCTTTCTTT
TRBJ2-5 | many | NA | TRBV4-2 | CASSQDYVPLGGYQETQYF | TGTGCCAGCAGCCAAGATTACGTTCCCCTTGGGGGGTACCAAGAGACCCAGTACTTC
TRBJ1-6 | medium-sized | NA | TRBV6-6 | CASSYSLSEANSPLHF | TGTGCCAGCAGTTACTCGCTGAGTGAGGCTAATTCACCCCTCCACTTT
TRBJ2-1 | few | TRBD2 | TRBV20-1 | CSAEDLREGYHNEQFF | TGCAGTGCTGAGGACTTGAGGGAGGGCTATCATAATGAGCAGTTCTTC
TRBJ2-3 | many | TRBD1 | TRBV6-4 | CASSEETGRADTQYF | TGTGCCAGCAGTGAGGAGACAGGGAGAGCAGATACGCAGTATTTT
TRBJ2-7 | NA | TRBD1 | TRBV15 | CATSRNDRGTYEQYF | TGTGCCACCAGCAGAAACGACAGGGGGACCTACGAGCAGTACTTC